This T cell receptor beta chain was captured in a study of CXCR3-negative and CXCR3-positive naive CD8 T cells. Germline loops: CDR1 SQVTM, CDR2 ANQGSEA. The CDR3 has 12 residues. Overall study findings and caveats: Higher TRB CDR3 hydrophobicity marked CXCR3-positive naive cells relative to CXCR3-negative naive cells.

With UMI labels, 5' RACE was used to prepare the TRB cDNA libraries. TCRdb re-analyzed the 5' RACE reads; it lists each CDR3 protein once, without DNA. The sample table sets out about 56,000 distinct CDR3 sequences. In regard to this clonotype: Antigen specificity is unknown.

The rearrangement joins TRBV29-1 to TRBJ2-2. The sample consisted of naive CXCR3+ CD8+ T cells from blood. Subset here: CD45RO-CCR7+CD27+CD95- naive CD8+ T cells expressing CXCR3 (TNR3+). This TCR came from a human donor in good health. Some clones in this sample may be carry-over from other donors' samples. The CDR3 loop is CSVVQATGELFF.